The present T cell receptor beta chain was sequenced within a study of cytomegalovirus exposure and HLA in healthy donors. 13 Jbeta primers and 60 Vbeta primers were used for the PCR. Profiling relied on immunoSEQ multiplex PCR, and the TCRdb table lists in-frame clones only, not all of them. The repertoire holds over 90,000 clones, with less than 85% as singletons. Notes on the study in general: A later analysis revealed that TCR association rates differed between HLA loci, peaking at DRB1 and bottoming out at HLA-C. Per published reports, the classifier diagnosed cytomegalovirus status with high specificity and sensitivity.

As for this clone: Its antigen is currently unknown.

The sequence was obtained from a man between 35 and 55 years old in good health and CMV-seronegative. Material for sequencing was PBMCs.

The CDR3 is CASSQVTGRLEEQYF. CDR3 nucleotides: TGCGCCAGCAGCCAAGTAACAGGGAGATTGGAAGAGCAGTACTTC. V usage is TRBV4-1 and J usage is TRBJ2-7; TRBD1 might be the D (6 bases). The CDR3 length is 15 residues. CDR1 and CDR2 (germline): MGHRA, YSYEKL. Trimming pared 1 base from V and 7 bases from J, leaving 17 bases between.